This T cell receptor (beta chain) derives from a study of CD8 T cells in Susac syndrome. RNA was extracted with the RNeasy kit, and a quantity of 0.5 to 1 ug was reverse transcribed using random hexamers. A single record per CDR3 protein comes from TCRdb applying MiXCR to the immunoSEQ multiplex PCR reads. The top ten clones hold under 0.095% of a sample with some 110,000 distinct CDR3 sequences, approximately 93% of them seen once. Germline V lookup: CDR1 SNHLY, CDR2 FYNNEI. After removal of 6 bases from V and 3 bases from J, the junction contained 5 bases not matched to a gene. The CDR3 loop spans 14 amino acids.

This receptor was identified in a human donor with multiple sclerosis. The chain combines TRBV2 with TRBJ1-2; 9 nucleotides align to TRBD1. Input material: CD4+ T cells from PBMCs. The CDR3 DNA reads TGTGCCAGCAGGTGGGACAGGGCCGACTATGGCTACACCTTC. Its translation: CASRWDRADYGYTF.